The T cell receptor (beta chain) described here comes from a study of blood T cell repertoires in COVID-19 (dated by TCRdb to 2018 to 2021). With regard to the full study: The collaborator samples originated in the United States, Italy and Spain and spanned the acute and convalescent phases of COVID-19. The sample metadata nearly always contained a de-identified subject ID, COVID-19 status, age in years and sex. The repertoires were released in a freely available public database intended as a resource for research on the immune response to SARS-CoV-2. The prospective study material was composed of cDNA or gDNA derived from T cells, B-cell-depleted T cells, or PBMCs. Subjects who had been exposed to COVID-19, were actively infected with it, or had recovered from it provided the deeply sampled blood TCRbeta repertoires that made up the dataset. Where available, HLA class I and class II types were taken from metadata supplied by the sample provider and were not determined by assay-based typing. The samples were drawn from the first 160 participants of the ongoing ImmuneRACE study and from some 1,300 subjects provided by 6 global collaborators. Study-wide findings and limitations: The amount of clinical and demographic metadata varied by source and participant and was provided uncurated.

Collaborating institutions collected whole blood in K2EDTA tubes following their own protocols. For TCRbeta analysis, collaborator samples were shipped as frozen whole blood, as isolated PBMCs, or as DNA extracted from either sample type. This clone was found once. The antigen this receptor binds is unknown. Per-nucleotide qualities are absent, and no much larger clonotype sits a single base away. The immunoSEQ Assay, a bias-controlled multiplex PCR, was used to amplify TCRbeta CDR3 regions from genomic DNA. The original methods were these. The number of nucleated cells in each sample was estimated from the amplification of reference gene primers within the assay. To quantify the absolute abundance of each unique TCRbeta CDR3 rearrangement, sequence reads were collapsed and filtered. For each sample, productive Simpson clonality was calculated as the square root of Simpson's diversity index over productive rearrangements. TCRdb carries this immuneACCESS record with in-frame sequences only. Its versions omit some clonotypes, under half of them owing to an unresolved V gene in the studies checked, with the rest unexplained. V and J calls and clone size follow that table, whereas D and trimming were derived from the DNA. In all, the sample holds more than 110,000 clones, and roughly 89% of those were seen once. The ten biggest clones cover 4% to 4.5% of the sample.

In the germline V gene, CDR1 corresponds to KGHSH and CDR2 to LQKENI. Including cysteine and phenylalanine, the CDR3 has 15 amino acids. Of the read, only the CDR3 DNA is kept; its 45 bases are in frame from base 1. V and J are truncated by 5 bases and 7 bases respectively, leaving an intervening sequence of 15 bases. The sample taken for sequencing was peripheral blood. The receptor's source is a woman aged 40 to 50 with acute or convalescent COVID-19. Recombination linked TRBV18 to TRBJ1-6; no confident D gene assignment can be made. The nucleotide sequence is TGTGCCAGCTCATTAGACTACGTGACGAATTCACCCCTCCACTTT. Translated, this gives CASSLDYVTNSPLHF. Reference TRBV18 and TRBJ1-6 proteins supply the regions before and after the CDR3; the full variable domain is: NAGVMQNPRHLVRRRGQEARLRCSPMKGHSHVYWYRQLPEEGLKFMVYLQKENIIDESGMPKERFSAEFPKEGPSILRIQQVVRGDSAAYFCASSLDYVTNSPLHFGNGTRLTVT.